The rows below give T cell receptor beta chains drawn from one sample of a study of human T cells and chemical hapten exposure. TCRdb reprocessed the RACE reads with MiXCR, giving one entry per CDR3 protein. The sample has approximately 400,000 distinct CDR3 sequences; 4% to 5.5% are singletons. Sample: whole blood, taken in connection with sensitization to the hapten diphenylcyclopropenone (DPC). Receptors were obtained from a woman between 45 and 65 years old with alopecia areata. Some clones in this sample may be carry-over from other donors' samples. CDR3s include the opening cysteine and the closing phenylalanine or tryptophan. The D gene is left open where the match is weak. Not every row has a clone size; where given, it reads once, few, many or a size class.

d_call | clone_size | j_call | v_call | cdr3_aa | cdr3_nt
TRBD2 | many | TRBJ2-3 | TRBV18 | CASSPRGARTDTQYF | TGTGCCAGCTCACCGCGGGGGGCCCGCACAGATACGCAGTATTTT
- | - | TRBJ1-1 | TRBV7-2 | CASNRDRVTEAFF | TGTGCCAGCAACAGGGACCGTGTGACTGAAGCTTTCTTT
- | - | TRBJ2-1 | TRBV20-1 | CSARLTRNNYNEQFF | TGCAGTGCTAGGCTAACTAGGAATAACTACAATGAGCAGTTCTTC
TRBD2 | many | TRBJ2-3 | TRBV6-5 | CASTGGGRDTQYF | TGTGCCAGCACGGGGGGGGGCCGAGATACGCAGTATTTT
- | few | TRBJ2-7 | TRBV20-1 | CSARFSGEQYF | TGCAGTGCTAGATTTTCTGGCGAGCAGTACTTC
- | few | TRBJ2-3 | TRBV7-9 | CASRGLGADTQYF | TGTGCCAGCAGAGGATTGGGAGCAGATACGCAGTATTTT
TRBD1 | - | TRBJ2-7 | TRBV3-1 | CASSQVRSGGEQYF | TGTGCCAGCAGCCAAGTGAGGTCAGGGGGAGAGCAGTACTTC
- | many | TRBJ2-4 | TRBV13 | CASSPWTVLRDIQYF | TGTGCCAGCAGCCCCTGGACAGTCCTCAGAGACATTCAGTACTTC
- | many | TRBJ2-3 | TRBV7-2 | CASRTLQVTDTQYF | TGTGCCAGCAGAACCCTTCAAGTAACAGATACGCAGTATTTT
- | many | TRBJ1-4 | TRBV7-9 | CASSPRNEKLFF | TGTGCCAGCAGCCCAAGAAATGAAAAACTGTTTTTT
- | many | TRBJ2-7 | TRBV20-1 | CSASGGQSYEQYF | TGCAGTGCTAGTGGTGGGCAGTCCTACGAGCAGTACTTC
- | - | TRBJ2-3 | TRBV9 | CASSGGTLNHADTQYF | TGTGCCAGCAGCGGAGGGACCCTTAACCACGCAGATACGCAGTATTTT
- | few | TRBJ2-4 | TRBV5-4 | CASSLSEGLAKNIQYF | TGTGCCAGCAGCTTATCTGAGGGACTAGCCAAAAACATTCAGTACTTC